This passage covers 16 T cell receptor beta chains from one sample sequenced in a study of blood T cell repertoires in COVID-19. Libraries were prepared by immunoSEQ multiplex PCR; TCRdb keeps only in-frame clonotypes and omits some of them. The sample has around 700,000 clones, 80% to 90% seen once. The sequencing input was peripheral blood. These receptors were obtained from a young woman with acute or convalescent COVID-19.

This clone appeared a few times. V usage is TRBV4-1 and J usage is TRBJ2-2; 8 bases are a match to TRBD2. The V gene's germline CDR1 is MGHRA and CDR2 YSYEKL. J lost 5 bases, V lost 2 bases, and 10 bases had no gene match. The CDR3 is made up of 17 amino acids. The CDR3 nucleotides are TGCGCCAGCAGCCAACACGGGATAGCGGGGCCTACCGGGGAGCTGTTTTTT. It encodes CASSQHGIAGPTGELFF.

This clone turned up a few times. This rearrangement joins TRBV6-4 to TRBJ2-3; 11 bases fit TRBD1. The CDR3 totals 15 residues. Germline trimming cut 3 bases from V and 3 bases from J; bases unmatched to any gene: 2. CDR1 is MRHNA, CDR2 SNTAGT, per germline. The CDR3 loop is CASSEGQGDTDTQYF. The CDR3 bases are TGTGCCAGCAGTGAGGGACAGGGGGATACAGATACGCAGTATTTT.

This clone was recorded many times. This rearrangement joins TRBV7-2 to TRBJ1-2; 8 nucleotides agree with TRBD1. The CDR3 has 14 residues. Trimming took 3 bases from V and 6 from J; bases not matched to a gene: 6. Germline values: CDR1 SGHTA, CDR2 FQGNSA. The CDR3, as DNA: TGTGCCAGCAGCTTCAGGGGGCATGAAGATGGCTACACCTTC. Protein: CASSFRGHEDGYTF.

The chain employs TRBV6-1 and TRBJ2-7, with 12 bases lining up with TRBD2. The germline V gene has CDR1 MNHNS and CDR2 SASEGT. The CDR3 is made up of 15 amino acids. V trimming: 2 bases; J trimming: 5 bases; junction bases outside the gene matches: 4. The CDR3, as DNA: TGTGCCAGCAGTGAACTAGCGGGGGGGCCCAACGAGCAGTACTTC. Translating gives CASSELAGGPNEQYF.

This clone was picked up one time. V and J are TRBV5-3 and TRBJ1-4; TRBD1 aligns across 10 bases. TRBV5-3 is given ORF status, its function remaining uncertain. CDR3 length: 17 residues. Trimming cost V 0 bases and J 6 bases; bases outside gene matches: 8. The CDR3 reads CARSLGQGAKKDEKLFF. The CDR3 DNA sequence: TGTGCCAGAAGCTTGGGACAGGGGGCAAAAAAAGATGAAAAACTGTTTTTT.

This clone was detected a few times. The V call is TRBV19, the J call TRBJ1-1; 8 nucleotides align to TRBD1. The CDR3 sequence is 13 residues long. V trimming: 6 bases; J trimming: 7 bases; junction bases outside the gene matches: 7. Germline V gene lookup returns CDR1 LNHDA and CDR2 SQIVND (reference sequence). Written as DNA, the CDR3 is TGTGCCAGTAGAGGGACAGGAGGGGATGAAGCTTTCTTT. This codes for CASRGTGGDEAFF.

This clone was counted once. This chain links TRBV19 with TRBJ1-1; TRBD1 matches 9 bases. The V gene's germline CDR1 is LNHDA and CDR2 SQIVND (reference sequence). Trimming removed 6 bases from V and 1 base from J; junction bases left unmatched: 9. The CDR3 consists of 16 residues. CDR3 in DNA: TGTGCCAGTAGCGCCCAAGGGGGACAGGGGAACACTGAAGCTTTCTTT. This sequence encodes CASSAQGGQGNTEAFF.

The chain uses TRBV7-8 and TRBJ1-5; 7 bases map to TRBD1. V was pared by 5 bases and J by 0 bases, with 7 bases of the junction left unmatched. CDR3 length: 16 residues. Germline lookup yields CDR1 SGHVS and CDR2 FQNEAQ. CDR3: CASSLGTAYSNQPQHF. For the CDR3, the DNA is TGTGCCAGCAGCCTGGGGACAGCTTATAGCAATCAGCCCCAGCATTTT.

The chain links TRBV2 to TRBJ2-7; TRBD2 matches at 10 bases. Per germline, CDR1 SNHLY and CDR2 FYNNEI. The CDR3 covers 18 residues. With 6 bases clipped from V and 3 bases from J, the junction kept 17 bases outside the gene matches. CDR3 sequence reads: CASRRTSGILFPYYEQYF. The CDR3 region has the DNA TGTGCCAGCAGAAGGACTAGCGGTATTCTATTCCCCTACTACGAGCAGTACTTC. The entire variable domain, with the rest obtained from reference TRBV2 and TRBJ2-7, is as follows: EPEVTQTPSHQVTQMGQEVILRCVPISNHLYFYWYRQILGQKVEFLVSFYNNEISEKSEIFDDQFSVERPDGSNFTLKIRSTKLEDSAMYFCASRRTSGILFPYYEQYFGPGTRLTVT.

The chain employs TRBV30 and TRBJ1-3; 9 bases map to TRBD1. This CDR3 is 12 amino acids long. Trimming at V came to 5 bases and at J to 7 bases, leaving 3 bases not matched to a gene. CDR1 is GTSNPN and CDR2 is SVGIG in the germline V gene (reference sequence). The CDR3 loop reads CAWGGTGNTIYF. In nucleotides, the CDR3 is TGTGCCTGGGGAGGGACAGGGAACACCATATATTTT.

This chain connects TRBV7-6 to TRBJ1-3; 7 bases fit TRBD1. The CDR3 extends over 14 amino acids. CDR1 is SGHVS, CDR2 FNYEAQ, per germline. The trim removed 5 bases at V and 10 bases at J, leaving 11 bases unmatched. The CDR3 region is CASSREGATGTIYF. Written as DNA, the CDR3 is TGTGCCAGCAGCCGGGAGGGGGCGACGGGGACCATATATTTT. Filled out from reference TRBV7-6 and TRBJ1-3, the complete variable domain reads GAGVSQSPRYKVTKRGQDVALRCDPISGHVSLYWYRQALGQGPEFLTYFNYEAQQDKSGLPNDRFSAERPEGSISTLTIQRTEQRDSAMYRCASSREGATGTIYFGEGSWLTVV.

J is TRBJ1-2 and V is TRBV7-2; no firm D call. In germline, CDR1 is SGHTA, CDR2 FQGNSA. CDR3 length: 15 amino acids. Trimming removed 2 bases from V and 2 bases from J, with 12 bases in between. The CDR3 sequence is CASSLRRLTNYGYTF. The CDR3 nucleotides are TGTGCCAGCAGCTTAAGGCGGCTCACGAACTATGGCTACACCTTC.

The chain is built from TRBV6-5 and TRBJ1-1; D is possibly TRBD1 (6 bases). CDR3 length: 16 residues. The germline V and J ends were trimmed by 2 bases and 0 bases, with 13 bases remaining between them. In germline, CDR1 is MNHEY, CDR2 SVGAGI. CDR3 amino acids: CASSYTGQQLNTEAFF. In nucleotides, the CDR3 is TGTGCCAGCAGTTACACCGGACAGCAATTGAACACTGAAGCTTTCTTT.

The rearrangement joins TRBV5-5 to TRBJ1-2; D is perhaps TRBD1 (6 bases). V gave up 0 bases and J gave up 4 bases, with 13 bases separating them. CDR1 is SGHKS and CDR2 is YYEKEE in the germline V gene (reference sequence). CDR3 size: 15 residues. The CDR3 loop reads CASSLVLGAGYGYTF. CDR3 sequence (DNA): TGTGCCAGCAGCTTGGTTCTGGGGGCGGGCTATGGCTACACCTTC.

This clone is a singleton in its sample. This chain uses TRBV13 with TRBJ2-2; TRBD2 matches at 9 bases. This CDR3 is built from 15 residues. V trimming: 5 bases; J trimming: 4 bases; junction bases outside the gene matches: 5. The V gene's germline CDR1 is PRHDT and CDR2 FYEKMQ (reference sequence). As DNA, the CDR3 is TGTGCCAGCAGCCTACAAGCGGGGGGCACCGGGGAGCTGTTTTTT. It encodes CASSLQAGGTGELFF.

As DNA, the CDR3 is TGTGCCAGCAGCGTAGGTGGTGCAGGGACTTCCTACGAGCAGTACTTC. As protein: CASSVGGAGTSYEQYF. The chain carries TRBV9 and TRBJ2-7; possibly TRBD2 for D (6 bases). Between the trimmed V and J ends, which lost 0 bases and 1 base, there was a span of 14 bases. The CDR3 extends over 16 amino acids. Germline lookup yields CDR1 SGDLS and CDR2 YYNGEE.